This TCR beta chain was obtained from a study of shared clonotypes between healthy human individuals. Study-level points and caveats: Relative to memory subsets, naive subsets generally showed larger estimated richness. Enrolling few donors narrowed the genetic and exposure-history diversity that was represented.

Naive CD8 isolation took CD45RO-negative cells positively selected for CCR7 and excluded terminally differentiated effector memory CD45RA+ cells. V shed 5 bases and J shed 2 bases, with 19 bases lying between them. The CDR3 length is 16 residues. CDR1 is MNHEY and CDR2 is SMNVEV in the germline V gene (reference sequence). Genomic DNA of each subset was evenly split across several immunoSEQ plates. The repertoire was sequenced with immunoSEQ multiplex PCR; TCRdb's copy has only in-frame clones and lacks some. The table has 800,000 or so clones, roughly 96% seen once. Concerning this clone itself: Its antigen remains unknown.

The specimen was naive CD8+ T cells sorted from blood. The sequence derives from a man aged 25-45 years in good health. The chain joins TRBV27 to TRBJ2-7; D may match TRBD1 or TRBD2 (5 bases each). Here the CDR3 reads CASSHGGRQRAYEQYF. CDR3 nucleotides: TGTGCCAGCAGTCATGGGGGACGCCAGAGAGCCTACGAGCAGTACTTC.